The clone carrying this TCR beta chain appeared a single time. These data come from a study of blood T cell repertoires in COVID-19. Seattle cases were enrolled at active infection and followed longitudinally. Sequencing was performed with immunoSEQ multiplex PCR; in TCRdb, only in-frame clones are kept and a portion is missing. Of some 180,000 clones in the sample, approximately 86% were seen once. The CDR3 is 14 amino acids. Germline CDR1 MDHEN, CDR2 SYDVKM. The germline V and J ends were trimmed by 7 bases and 2 bases, with 15 bases remaining between them. The sample taken for sequencing was peripheral blood. The V gene is TRBV28, the J gene TRBJ2-7, with D perhaps TRBD1 (6 bases). The origin of this receptor is a woman at least 80 years old with COVID-19, enrolled during active disease. The chain's CDR3 is CASTVPGQPYEQYF. CDR3 DNA: TGTGCCAGCACCGTTCCGGGACAACCCTACGAGCAGTACTTC.